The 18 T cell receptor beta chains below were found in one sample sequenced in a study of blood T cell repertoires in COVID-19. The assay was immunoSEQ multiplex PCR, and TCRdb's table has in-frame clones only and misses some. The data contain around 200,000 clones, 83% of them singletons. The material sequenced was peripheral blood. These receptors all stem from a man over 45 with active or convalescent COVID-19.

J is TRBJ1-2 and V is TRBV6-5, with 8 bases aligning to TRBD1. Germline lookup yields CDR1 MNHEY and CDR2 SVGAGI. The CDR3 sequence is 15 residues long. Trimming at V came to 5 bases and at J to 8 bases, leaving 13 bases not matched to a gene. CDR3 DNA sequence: TGTGCCAGCAGTCCCTCGGGCAGGGGGCAACTAGGCTACACCTTC. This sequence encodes CASSPSGRGQLGYTF.

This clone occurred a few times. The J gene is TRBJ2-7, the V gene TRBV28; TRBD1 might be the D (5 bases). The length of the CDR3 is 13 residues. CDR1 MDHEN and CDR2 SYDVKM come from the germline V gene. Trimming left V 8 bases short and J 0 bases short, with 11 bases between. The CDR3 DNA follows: TGTGCCAGCTCCGTGGGGCTCTCCTACGAGCAGTACTTC. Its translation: CASSVGLSYEQYF. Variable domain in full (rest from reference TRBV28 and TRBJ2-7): DVKVTQSSRYLVKRTGEKVFLECVQDMDHENMFWYRQDPGLGLRLIYFSYDVKMKEKGDIPEGYSVSREKKERFSLILESASTNQTSMYLCASSVGLSYEQYFGPGTRLTVT.

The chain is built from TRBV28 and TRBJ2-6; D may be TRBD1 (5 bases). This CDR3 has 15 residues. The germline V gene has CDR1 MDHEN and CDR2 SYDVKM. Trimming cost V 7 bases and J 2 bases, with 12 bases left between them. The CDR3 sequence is CASTTGAAGANVLTF. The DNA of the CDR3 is TGTGCCAGCACAACAGGAGCCGCTGGGGCCAACGTCCTGACTTTC. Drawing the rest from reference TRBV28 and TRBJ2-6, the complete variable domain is DVKVTQSSRYLVKRTGEKVFLECVQDMDHENMFWYRQDPGLGLRLIYFSYDVKMKEKGDIPEGYSVSREKKERFSLILESASTNQTSMYLCASTTGAAGANVLTFGAGSRLTVL.

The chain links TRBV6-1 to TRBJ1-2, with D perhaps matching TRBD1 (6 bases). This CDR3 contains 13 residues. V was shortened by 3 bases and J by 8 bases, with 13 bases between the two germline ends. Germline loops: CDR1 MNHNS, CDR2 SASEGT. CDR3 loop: CASSETLTGGYTF. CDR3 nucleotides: TGTGCCAGCAGTGAGACGCTCACAGGGGGCTACACCTTC.

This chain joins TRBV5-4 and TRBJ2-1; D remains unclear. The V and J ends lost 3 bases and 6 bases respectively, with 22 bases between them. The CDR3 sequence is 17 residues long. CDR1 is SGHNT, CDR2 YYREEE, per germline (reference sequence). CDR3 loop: CASSYDRSSTSLNEQFF. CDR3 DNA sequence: TGTGCCAGCAGCTATGACCGTAGCAGTACGTCTCTCAATGAGCAGTTCTTC. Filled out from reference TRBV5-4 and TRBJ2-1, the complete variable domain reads ETGVTQSPTHLIKTRGQQVTLRCSSQSGHNTVSWYQQALGQGPQFIFQYYREEENGRGNFPPRFSGLQFPNYSSELNVNALELDDSALYLCASSYDRSSTSLNEQFFGPGTRLTVL.

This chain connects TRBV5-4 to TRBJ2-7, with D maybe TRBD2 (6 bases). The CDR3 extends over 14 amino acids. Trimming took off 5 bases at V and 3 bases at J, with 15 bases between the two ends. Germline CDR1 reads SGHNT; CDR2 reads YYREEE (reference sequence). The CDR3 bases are TGTGCCAGCAGTCTGGAGGGAGTCGGCTACGAGCAGTACTTC. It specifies CASSLEGVGYEQYF.

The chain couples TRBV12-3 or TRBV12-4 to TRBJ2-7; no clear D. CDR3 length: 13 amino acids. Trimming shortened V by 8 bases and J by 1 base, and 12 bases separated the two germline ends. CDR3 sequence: CASLRRGSYEQYF. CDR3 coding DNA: TGTGCCAGCCTTAGGAGAGGTTCCTACGAGCAGTACTTC.

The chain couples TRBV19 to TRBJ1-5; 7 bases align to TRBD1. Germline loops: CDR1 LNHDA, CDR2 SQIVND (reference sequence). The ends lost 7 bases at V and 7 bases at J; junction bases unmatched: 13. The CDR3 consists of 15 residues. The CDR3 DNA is TGTGCCAGTATCAAAACAGGGGCCGGGGGCCAGCCCCAGCATTTT. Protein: CASIKTGAGGQPQHF.

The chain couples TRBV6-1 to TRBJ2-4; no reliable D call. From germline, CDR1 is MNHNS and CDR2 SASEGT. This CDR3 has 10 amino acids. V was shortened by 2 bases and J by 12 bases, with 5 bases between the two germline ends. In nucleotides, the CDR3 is TGTGCCAGCAGTGAAACAGCTCAGTACTTC. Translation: CASSETAQYF.

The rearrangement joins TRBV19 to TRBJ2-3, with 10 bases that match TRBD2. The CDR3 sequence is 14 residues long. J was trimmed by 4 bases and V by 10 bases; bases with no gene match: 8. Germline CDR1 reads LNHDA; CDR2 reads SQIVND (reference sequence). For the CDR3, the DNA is TGTGCCACCCGCCTAGCGGGAGTGTCAGATACGCAGTATTTT. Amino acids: CATRLAGVSDTQYF.

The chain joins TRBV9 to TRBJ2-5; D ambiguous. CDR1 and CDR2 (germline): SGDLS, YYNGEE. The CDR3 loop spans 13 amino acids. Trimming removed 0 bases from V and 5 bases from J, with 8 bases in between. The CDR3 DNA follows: TGTGCCAGCAGCGTAGGACTTCAGGAGACCCAGTACTTC. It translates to CASSVGLQETQYF.

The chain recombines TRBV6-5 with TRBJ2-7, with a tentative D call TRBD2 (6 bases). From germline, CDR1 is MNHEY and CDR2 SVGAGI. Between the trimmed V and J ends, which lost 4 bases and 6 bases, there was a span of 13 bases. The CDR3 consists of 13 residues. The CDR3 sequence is CASSWGVFVEQYF. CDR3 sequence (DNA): TGTGCCAGCAGTTGGGGGGTTTTCGTCGAGCAGTACTTC.

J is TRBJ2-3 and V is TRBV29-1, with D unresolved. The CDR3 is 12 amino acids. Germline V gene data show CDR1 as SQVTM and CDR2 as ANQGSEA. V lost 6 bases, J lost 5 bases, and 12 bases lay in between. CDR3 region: CSVEHGGDTQYF. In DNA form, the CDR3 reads TGCAGCGTAGAGCACGGTGGAGATACGCAGTATTTT.

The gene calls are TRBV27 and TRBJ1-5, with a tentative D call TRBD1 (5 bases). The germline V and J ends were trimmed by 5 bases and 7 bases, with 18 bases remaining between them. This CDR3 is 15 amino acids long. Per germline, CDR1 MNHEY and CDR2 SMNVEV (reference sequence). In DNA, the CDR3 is TGTGCCAGCAGTGGAACAACAGGTGGCCGCCAGCCCCAGCATTTT. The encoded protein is CASSGTTGGRQPQHF.

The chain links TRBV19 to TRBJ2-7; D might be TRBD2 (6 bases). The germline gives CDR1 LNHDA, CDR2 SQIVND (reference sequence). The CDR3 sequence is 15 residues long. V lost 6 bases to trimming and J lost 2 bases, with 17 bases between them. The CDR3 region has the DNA TGTGCCAGTAGCCCTGGAGGGAAGATTACCTACGAGCAGTACTTC. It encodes CASSPGGKITYEQYF.

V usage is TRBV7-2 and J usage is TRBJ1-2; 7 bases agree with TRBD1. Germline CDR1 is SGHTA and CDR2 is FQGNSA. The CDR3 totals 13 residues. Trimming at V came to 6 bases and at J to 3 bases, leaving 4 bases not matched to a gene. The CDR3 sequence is CASRPGTDYGYTF. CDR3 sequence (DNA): TGTGCCAGCAGGCCAGGGACAGACTATGGCTACACCTTC.

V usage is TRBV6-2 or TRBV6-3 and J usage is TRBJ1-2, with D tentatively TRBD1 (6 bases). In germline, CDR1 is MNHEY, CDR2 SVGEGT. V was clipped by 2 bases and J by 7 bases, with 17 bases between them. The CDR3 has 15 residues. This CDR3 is CASSYQGTLLTGYTF. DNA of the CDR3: TGTGCCAGCAGTTACCAGGGGACCTTACTTACTGGCTACACCTTC.

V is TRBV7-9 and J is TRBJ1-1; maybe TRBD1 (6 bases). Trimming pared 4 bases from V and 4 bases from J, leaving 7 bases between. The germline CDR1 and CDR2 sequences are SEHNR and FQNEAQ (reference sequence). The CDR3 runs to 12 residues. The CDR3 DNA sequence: TGTGCCAGCAGCTCAGGGGTCACTGAAGCTTTCTTT. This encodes CASSSGVTEAFF.